These 25 T cell receptor beta chains originate from one sample sequenced in a study of yellow fever vaccine responses in identical twins. TCRdb fed the RT-PCR reads into MiXCR, producing one record per CDR3 protein. This sample has about 11,000 distinct CDR3 sequences; over 60% occur once, and the top ten carry roughly 7%. This specimen was T cells from blood (PBMCs), unsorted or a sorted subset (not recorded which), taken before or after yellow fever vaccination (not recorded which). The receptors derive from a woman aged 18-35 years who received the yellow fever vaccine.

The V call is TRBV2, the J call TRBJ1-1; perhaps TRBD1 as D (5 bases). Trimming pared 2 bases from V and 1 base from J, leaving 8 bases between. CDR3 length equals 14 residues. The germline V gene encodes CDR1 SNHLY and CDR2 FYNNEI. CDR3 amino acids: CASSEQGTNTEAFF. In nucleotides, the CDR3 is TGTGCCAGCAGTGAACAGGGTACGAACACTGAAGCTTTCTTT.

The chain couples TRBV12-3 or TRBV12-4 to TRBJ2-3; 7 nucleotides line up with TRBD1. The CDR3 length is 16 residues. V shed 6 bases, J shed 0 bases, and the junction held 9 bases outside the gene matches. CDR3: CASSRQGYVSTDTQYF. CDR3 in DNA: TGTGCCAGCAGCCGACAGGGATATGTTAGCACAGATACGCAGTATTTT.

In its sample, this clonotype was seen a few times. The chain uses TRBV7-8 and TRBJ1-1, with 7 bases that match TRBD1. The CDR3 has 16 amino acids. Germline values: CDR1 SGHVS, CDR2 FQNEAQ. V shed 3 bases, J shed 10 bases, and the junction held 17 bases outside the gene matches. The CDR3 loop is CASSFTGAPESRAAFF. The CDR3 nucleotides are TGTGCCAGCAGCTTCACAGGGGCCCCGGAGAGCAGAGCAGCTTTCTTT.

The chain links TRBV5-1 to TRBJ1-1, with D perhaps TRBD1 (6 bases). V gave up 4 bases and J gave up 1 base, with 11 bases separating them. Germline-derived CDR1 and CDR2 are SGHRS and YFSETQ. This CDR3 spans 14 amino acids. The DNA of the CDR3 is TGCGCCAGCAGCCTCGGGACAACGAACACTGAAGCTTTCTTT. This sequence encodes CASSLGTTNTEAFF.

The chain links TRBV24-1 to TRBJ2-1; D might be TRBD2 (6 bases). The CDR3 loop spans 15 amino acids. The V end lost 3 bases, the J end lost 3 bases, and 11 bases lay between the germline ends. The V gene's germline CDR1 is KGHDR and CDR2 SFDVKD. CDR3 in DNA: TGTGCCACCAGTGATATCGGGGGACTCTACAATGAGCAGTTCTTC. Translated: CATSDIGGLYNEQFF.

The V and J genes are TRBV7-6 and TRBJ2-1, with 9 bases fitting TRBD2. CDR3 size: 16 residues. Trimming at V came to 0 bases and at J to 2 bases, leaving 2 bases not matched to a gene. From germline, CDR1 is SGHVS and CDR2 FNYEAQ. The CDR3 nucleotides are TGTGCCAGCAGCTTAGCGCGGGAGGGCCCCTACAATGAGCAGTTCTTC. This sequence encodes CASSLAREGPYNEQFF.

The V and J genes are TRBV11-2 and TRBJ2-1; 7 bases are shared with TRBD2. V shed 5 bases, J shed 5 bases, and the junction held 6 bases outside the gene matches. Per germline, CDR1 SGHAT and CDR2 FQNNGV. CDR3 length equals 14 residues. For the CDR3, the DNA is TGTGCCAGCAGCAGGTCGGGAGGACACAATGAGCAGTTCTTC. This sequence encodes CASSRSGGHNEQFF.

This clonotype was seen just once. V is TRBV6-1 and J is TRBJ2-1; D call uncertain. The CDR3 consists of 13 residues. In germline, CDR1 is MNHNS, CDR2 SASEGT. V was trimmed by 1 base and J by 5 bases, leaving 6 bases between them. The DNA for the CDR3 is TGTGCCAGCAGTGAAGGGGCCCACAATGAGCAGTTCTTC. Translation gives CASSEGAHNEQFF.

This clonotype has only one observation. The chain employs TRBV20-1 and TRBJ2-7, with 11 bases aligning to TRBD2. V shed 5 bases, J shed 2 bases, and the junction held 14 bases outside the gene matches. Germline V CDR1 and CDR2: DFQATT, SNEGSKA (reference sequence). CDR3 length equals 17 residues. Here the CDR3 DNA reads TGCAGTGCTCACTCTGCCGCGACTAGCGGGGCACCCTACGAGCAGTACGTC. Translated, it gives CSAHSAATSGAPYEQYV.

This chain uses TRBV20-1 with TRBJ2-2, with TRBD2 as a possible D gene (5 bases). The CDR3 length is 13 residues. Trimming cost V 6 bases and J 6 bases, with 14 bases left between them. Germline CDR1 is DFQATT and CDR2 is SNEGSKA (reference sequence). The CDR3 sequence: CSAPETRSGELFF. The CDR3 nucleotides are TGCAGTGCCCCGGAAACTAGATCCGGGGAGCTGTTTTTT.

The chain joins TRBV11-3 to TRBJ2-3, with D possibly being TRBD1 (5 bases). The CDR3 has 16 residues. CDR1 and CDR2 (germline): SGHNT, YENEEA. V was trimmed by 0 bases and J by 2 bases, leaving 12 bases between them. CDR3 in DNA: TGTGCCAGCAGCTTAGAAGGGGTGTCATACACAGATACGCAGTATTTT. Translation gives CASSLEGVSYTDTQYF. Variable domain in full (rest from reference TRBV11-3 and TRBJ2-3): EAGVVQSPRYKIIEKKQPVAFWCNPISGHNTLYWYLQNLGQGPELLIRYENEEAVDDSQLPKDRFSAERLKGVDSTLKIQPAELGDSAVYLCASSLEGVSYTDTQYFGPGTRLTVL.

The rearrangement uses TRBV12-3 or TRBV12-4 and TRBJ2-1; TRBD2 is a possible D gene (7 bases). V was pared by 3 bases and J by 2 bases, with 11 bases between. The CDR3 has 15 amino acids. CDR3 DNA sequence: TGTGCCAGCAGTTTGGAGGGGGGGCCCTACAATGAGCAGTTCTTC. This translates into CASSLEGGPYNEQFF.

The gene calls are TRBV7-8 and TRBJ1-1; D is possibly TRBD1 (5 bases). The CDR3 is made up of 14 amino acids. Trimming left V 3 bases short and J 2 bases short, with 10 bases between. The V gene's germline CDR1 is SGHVS and CDR2 FQNEAQ. This chain's CDR3 is CASSFNTGNTEAFF. The CDR3 nucleotides read TGTGCCAGCAGCTTTAACACAGGAAACACTGAAGCTTTCTTT. Complete variable domain (other parts from reference TRBV7-8 and TRBJ1-1): GAGVSQSPRYKVAKRGQDVALRCDPISGHVSLFWYQQALGQGPEFLTYFQNEAQLDKSGLPSDRFFAERPEGSVSTLKIQRTQQEDSAVYLCASSFNTGNTEAFFGQGTRLTVV.

This clonotype has just one count. The V gene is TRBV7-6, the J gene TRBJ1-1; tentatively, D is TRBD1 (6 bases). CDR3 length: 14 amino acids. Germline CDR1 and CDR2: SGHVS and FNYEAQ. Trimming shortened V by 5 bases and J by 0 bases, and 10 bases separated the two germline ends. The DNA for the CDR3 is TGTGCCAGCAGCCCAGGGACATTGAACACTGAAGCTTTCTTT. It specifies CASSPGTLNTEAFF.

V gene TRBV11-3 combines with J gene TRBJ2-3; a possible D gene is TRBD1 (6 bases). The CDR3 is 15 amino acids. The germline V and J ends were trimmed by 5 bases and 0 bases, with 12 bases remaining between them. CDR1 SGHNT and CDR2 YENEEA come from the germline V gene. The CDR3 here is CASSPWGRSTDTQYF. The CDR3, as DNA: TGTGCCAGCAGCCCCTGGGGGCGCAGCACAGATACGCAGTATTTT.

The genes are TRBV29-1 and TRBJ2-3; 10 nucleotides agree with TRBD1. This CDR3 spans 15 amino acids. Per germline, CDR1 SQVTM and CDR2 ANQGSEA. Trimming removed 0 bases from V and 3 bases from J; junction bases left unmatched: 3. Here the CDR3 reads CSVEDRDRGTDTQYF. The DNA for the CDR3 is TGCAGCGTTGAAGATCGGGACAGGGGTACAGATACGCAGTATTTT.

A few counts support this clonotype. The V gene is TRBV28, the J gene TRBJ2-1; D gene uncertain. V gave up 3 bases and J gave up 9 bases, with 9 bases separating them. This CDR3 comprises 12 residues. Germline CDR1 MDHEN, CDR2 SYDVKM. CDR3 nucleotides: TGTGCCAGCAGTTTGGTAAGGACTGAGCAGTTCTTC. Amino acids: CASSLVRTEQFF.

The gene calls are TRBV7-6 and TRBJ2-3; TRBD2 is a possible D gene (7 bases). This CDR3 region has 15 residues. The V gene's germline CDR1 is SGHVS and CDR2 FNYEAQ. Trimming removed 1 base at V and 7 bases at J, with 15 bases between. In nucleotides, the CDR3 is TGTGCCAGCAGCTTAGTTGCGGGGGCATGGAATACGCAGTATTTT. This translates into CASSLVAGAWNTQYF.

This chain links TRBV27 with TRBJ2-1, with 7 bases matching TRBD1. This CDR3 has 15 amino acids. Germline V gene data show CDR1 as MNHEY and CDR2 as SMNVEV (reference sequence). V shed 1 base and J 5 bases; nucleotides not matched to a gene: 5. CDR3 amino acids: CASSLYRGADNEQFF. CDR3 nucleotide sequence: TGTGCCAGCAGTTTATACAGGGGCGCGGACAATGAGCAGTTCTTC.

This chain joins TRBV28 and TRBJ2-2; a weak D match, TRBD2 (5 bases). Germline V gene sequence: CDR1 MDHEN, CDR2 SYDVKM. The CDR3 is 16 residues long. Trimming pared 5 bases from V and 3 bases from J, leaving 16 bases between. The CDR3 region is CASSPSAGSDTGELFF. CDR3 bases: TGTGCCAGCAGTCCCTCCGCGGGTTCGGACACCGGGGAGCTGTTTTTT. Complete variable domain (other parts from reference TRBV28 and TRBJ2-2): DVKVTQSSRYLVKRTGEKVFLECVQDMDHENMFWYRQDPGLGLRLIYFSYDVKMKEKGDIPEGYSVSREKKERFSLILESASTNQTSMYLCASSPSAGSDTGELFFGEGSRLTVL.

This chain links TRBV12-3 or TRBV12-4 with TRBJ1-3; D is perhaps TRBD1 (5 bases). The V end was cut by 1 base, the J end by 0 bases, with 10 bases between. This CDR3 comprises 16 residues. CDR3 nucleotides: TGTGCCAGCAGTTTAGTAGGGGCTTTCTCTGGAAACACCATATATTTT. This translates into CASSLVGAFSGNTIYF.

The chain recombines TRBV7-9 with TRBJ1-3; D is uncertain. The germline V and J ends were trimmed by 2 bases and 0 bases, with 11 bases remaining between them. CDR1 and CDR2 (germline): SEHNR, FQNEAQ (reference sequence). This CDR3 contains 16 residues. The CDR3 is CASSLTTMASGNTIYF. CDR3 DNA sequence: TGTGCCAGCAGCTTAACAACCATGGCCTCTGGAAACACCATATATTTT.

The chain uses TRBV2 and TRBJ2-3, with no clear D. From germline, CDR1 is SNHLY and CDR2 FYNNEI. The CDR3 loop spans 17 amino acids. Trimming pared 4 bases from V and 2 bases from J, leaving 19 bases between. The CDR3 nucleotides are TGTGCCAGCAGTGTGGTAGTCGAGGCCCTGTCCACAGATACGCAGTATTTT. Translating gives CASSVVVEALSTDTQYF.

CDR3 protein: CASTDGQGSHYEQYF. The CDR3 region has the DNA TGTGCCAGCACCGATGGACAGGGTTCCCATTACGAGCAGTACTTC. The chain has TRBV12-3 or TRBV12-4 and TRBJ2-7; 8 bases fit TRBD1. The CDR3 spans 15 residues. J lost 4 bases, V lost 7 bases, and 12 bases had no gene match.

This clonotype was detected once. V is TRBV28 and J is TRBJ2-7; 10 bases map to TRBD2. The junction had 2 bases not matched to a gene; V was cut back by 3 bases and J by 3 bases. CDR1 MDHEN and CDR2 SYDVKM come from the germline V gene. The CDR3 sequence is 14 residues long. The CDR3 DNA follows: TGTGCCAGCAGTTTCCGACTAGCGGGCTACGAGCAGTACTTC. It encodes CASSFRLAGYEQYF.